This record covers a single T cell receptor (beta chain). Its target is not known. This specimen belongs to a study of T cell responses to AZD1222 COVID-19 vaccine. General study points: Reportedly, close to half of spike-specific TCRs are directed against unmutated variant regions.

Germline V lookup: CDR1 SGHRS, CDR2 YFSETQ. CDR3 size: 15 residues. With 0 bases removed from V and 8 bases from J, the gap between germline ends came to 14 bases. Sequencing was performed with immunoSEQ multiplex PCR; in TCRdb, only in-frame clones are kept and a portion is missing. The repertoire holds 160,000 or so clones, with roughly 92% as singletons. The source was peripheral blood, collected on day 0 of AZD1222 vaccination. This receptor was obtained from an adult in good health. The chain combines TRBV5-1 with TRBJ1-4; D is undetermined. The CDR3 nucleotides are TGCGCCAGCAGCTTGGATCCGGCCCGTGGCGAAAAACTGTTTTTT. Residues: CASSLDPARGEKLFF.